The rows below give T cell receptor beta chains drawn from one sample of a study of blood T cell repertoires in COVID-19. Profiled with immunoSEQ multiplex PCR; TCRdb holds only in-frame clones, not every one. The sample lists tens of thousands of clones, just under 80% occurring once. Sequenced: peripheral blood. These receptor sequences come from a woman aged 55-69 years with acute or convalescent COVID-19. CDR3s include the opening cysteine and the closing phenylalanine or tryptophan. The D gene is left open where the match is weak. Clone size is given for some rows only: seen once, a few or many times, or a class if the clone is expanded.

j_call v_call d_call clone_size cdr3_nt cdr3_aa
TRBJ1-1 TRBV28 - - TGTGCCAGCAGTTATAGGAACACTGAAGCTTTCTTT CASSYRNTEAFF
TRBJ2-5 TRBV6-5 TRBD1 - TGTGCCAGCAGTAGGGACAGGGGGCAAGAGACCCAGTACTTC CASSRDRGQETQYF
TRBJ2-1 TRBV7-9 - - TGTGCCAGCAGCTTGGGGCAGGGGTACAATGAGCAGTTCTTC CASSLGQGYNEQFF
TRBJ2-6 TRBV11-1 TRBD1 - TGTGCCAGCAGCTACGGACAGGGAATGGCCAACGTCCTGACTTTC CASSYGQGMANVLTF
TRBJ2-7 TRBV3-1/TRBV3-2 TRBD2 - TGTGCCAGCAGCCAAGAATGGTCTAGCGGGGGTTACGAGCAGTACTTC CASSQEWSSGGYEQYF
TRBJ2-2 TRBV28 TRBD1 - TGTGCCAGCAGTGGACAGGGGCGCACCGGGGAGCTGTTTTTT CASSGQGRTGELFF
TRBJ1-2 TRBV14 TRBD1 - TGTGCCAGCAGCCCGACAGGGGGAAACTATGGCTACACCTTC CASSPTGGNYGYTF
TRBJ1-1 TRBV2 - - TGTGCCTATACGGGGGGGATGTCTCACACTGAAGCTTTCTTT CAYTGGMSHTEAFF
TRBJ2-1 TRBV4-1 - - TGCGCCAGCAGGCCCGGACAGAGCTCCTACAATGAGCAGTTCTTC CASRPGQSSYNEQFF
TRBJ1-4 TRBV4-3 TRBD1 few TGCGCCAGCAGTCCCGGGACAGGGGATGAAAAACTGTTTTTT CASSPGTGDEKLFF
TRBJ1-5 TRBV30 TRBD1 once TGTGCCTGGCAGACAGGGCGCAATCAGCCCCAGCATTTT CAWQTGRNQPQHF
TRBJ1-1 TRBV11-2 TRBD1 few TGTGCCAGCAGTGTAGACCCAGGGGGGGCTTTCTTT CASSVDPGGAFF
TRBJ2-3 TRBV6-5 - - TGTGCCAGCAGTTTTCCGGGAGTGAGCCCAGATACGCAGTATTTT CASSFPGVSPDTQYF
TRBJ2-7 TRBV6-2/TRBV6-3 - - TGTGCCAGCAGTCGGCGGACAGCCCCGTCCTACGAGCAGTACTTC CASSRRTAPSYEQYF
TRBJ1-2 TRBV7-9 - - TGTGCCAGCAGCCCTCCGGGACTTTTTTATGGCTACACCTTC CASSPPGLFYGYTF
TRBJ2-1 TRBV5-4 - - TGTGCCAGCAGCGGCTTAACTAGGTCGGGTGAGCAGTTCTTC CASSGLTRSGEQFF
TRBJ2-7 TRBV21-1 - few TGTGCCAGCAGCTTGACCCCCCGGGGCTCCTACGAGCAGTACTTC CASSLTPRGSYEQYF
TRBJ1-3 TRBV7-9 - - TGTGCCAGCAGCCCCCTTTCTGGTAGCTCTGGAAACACCATATATTTT CASSPLSGSSGNTIYF
TRBJ2-3 TRBV6-2/TRBV6-3 TRBD2 many TGTGCCAGCAGTTGGCCCGGGGGGGGAGATACGCAGTATTTT CASSWPGGGDTQYF
TRBJ2-5 TRBV5-4 - - TGTGCCAGCAGCTTCGGAGGGAGTCAAGAGACCCAGTACTTC CASSFGGSQETQYF
TRBJ2-2 TRBV5-1 - - TGCGCCAGCAGCTTGGCCGCACAGCCCACCGGGGAGCTGTTTTTT CASSLAAQPTGELFF
TRBJ1-2 TRBV10-3 - - TGTGCCATCAGTGCGTACAGGGATGGCTACACCTTC CAISAYRDGYTF
TRBJ2-7 TRBV18 - - TGTGCCAGCTCACCACCGGCCGGGTCCTACGAGCAGTACTTC CASSPPAGSYEQYF
TRBJ2-2 TRBV28 TRBD1 - TGTGCCAGCAGTTTCATTATGCGGGACAGGGAGAACACCGGGGAGCTGTTTTTT CASSFIMRDRENTGELFF
TRBJ2-7 TRBV6-6 - - TGTGCCAGCACCCAGGGGGGCTCCTACGAGCAGTACTTC CASTQGGSYEQYF
TRBJ2-1 TRBV18 TRBD2 - TGTGCCAGCTCGCCTCCTAAACTAGCGGGGATTAATGAGCAGTTCTTC CASSPPKLAGINEQFF
TRBJ2-2 TRBV13 TRBD1 - TGTGCCAGCAGCTTAGGAGTTGGACAGGGCGCCGGGGAGCTGTTTTTT CASSLGVGQGAGELFF
TRBJ1-1 TRBV19 - - TGTGCCAGTAGTTCTACAGCAAACACTGAAGCTTTCTTT CASSSTANTEAFF
TRBJ1-5 TRBV10-1 - - TGCGCCAGCCAAGGAGGGGACAATCAGCCCCAGCATTTT CASQGGDNQPQHF
TRBJ2-7 TRBV5-1 TRBD1 - TGCGCCAGCAGCTGGGACAGGGGCTACTACGAGCAGTACTTC CASSWDRGYYEQYF
TRBJ2-2 TRBV6-5 - once TGTGCCAGCAGTCCACAAACCGGGGAGCTGTTTTTT CASSPQTGELFF
TRBJ1-1 TRBV10-3 - once TGTGCCATCAGTGAGTCTGGACACCTCCTGAACACTGAAGCTTTCTTT CAISESGHLLNTEAFF
TRBJ2-1 TRBV27 - - TGTGCCAGCAGCCCGGGACTTGCCTACAATGAGCAGTTCTTC CASSPGLAYNEQFF
TRBJ2-2 TRBV11-2 TRBD2 few TGTGCCAGCAGCTTCTTGACTAGCGGGGATGCGACCGGGGAGCTGTTTTTT CASSFLTSGDATGELFF
TRBJ2-7 TRBV6-6 TRBD1 few TGTGCCAGCAGTCAAGGACAGGGGATACAGTACTTC CASSQGQGIQYF
TRBJ1-5 TRBV27 TRBD1 - TGTGCCAGCAGCCCTTTGGAGGGGGCAAATCAGCCCCAGCATTTT CASSPLEGANQPQHF
TRBJ1-1 TRBV6-6 - few TGTGCCAGCAGTCAGGGGTTTGGGACTGAAGCTTTCTTT CASSQGFGTEAFF
TRBJ2-5 TRBV5-6 TRBD2 - TGTGCCAGCAGCCCCGGGACTAGATCAAAAGAGACCCAGTACTTC CASSPGTRSKETQYF
TRBJ1-1 TRBV6-2/TRBV6-3 - - TGTGCCAGCAGTTTTCTTTGGGCGAACACTGAAGCTTTCTTT CASSFLWANTEAFF
TRBJ1-4 TRBV7-8 - - TGTGCCAGCAGCCTACAGAGGGCGTCAACTAATGAAAAACTGTTTTTT CASSLQRASTNEKLFF
TRBJ2-2 TRBV29-1 - - TGCAGCGTCGAGGGGGGGGCCTGGAACACCGGGGAGCTGTTTTTT CSVEGGAWNTGELFF
TRBJ2-5 TRBV20-1 - - TGCAGTGCTAGAGCGGGAGAGACCCAGTACTTC CSARAGETQYF
TRBJ1-6 TRBV11-2 - - TGTGCCAGCAGCTTCACACATTATAATTCACCCCTCCACTTT CASSFTHYNSPLHF
TRBJ2-2 TRBV2 - few TGTGCCAGCCGAGGGACATTGAACACCGGGGAGCTGTTTTTT CASRGTLNTGELFF
TRBJ2-7 TRBV27 TRBD1 - TGTGCCAGCAGCCGGACAGGGGGCTACTACGAGCAGTACTTC CASSRTGGYYEQYF
TRBJ1-1 TRBV18 - - TGTGCCAGCTCACCGAAAGCGAACACTGAAGCTTTCTTT CASSPKANTEAFF
TRBJ2-1 TRBV7-2 - - TGTGCCAGCAGCTTGGTGGGGGGGCCGAAAAATGAGCAGTTCTTC CASSLVGGPKNEQFF
TRBJ1-3 TRBV2 - - TGTGCCAGCAGCGTATTCAGGGAGGCCATATATTTT CASSVFREAIYF
TRBJ2-7 TRBV12-3/TRBV12-4 - - TGTGCCAGCAGTCGCACAAACGAGCAGTACTTC CASSRTNEQYF
TRBJ1-5 TRBV4-2 TRBD1 - TGTGCCAGCAGCCATGACCCTTCCAGACAGGGCGATCAGCCCCAGCATTTT CASSHDPSRQGDQPQHF
TRBJ2-7 TRBV10-1 - - TGCGCCAGCAGTGGCCCCCCGGGACTCCCCTCCTACGAGCAGTACTTC CASSGPPGLPSYEQYF
TRBJ1-4 TRBV7-9 TRBD1 - TGTGCCAGCAGCCCTCCAGGACAGGGAAGAGAAAAACTGTTTTTT CASSPPGQGREKLFF
TRBJ2-3 TRBV11-1 - few TGTGCCAGCAGCTTATCAAGACAGACAGATACGCAGTATTTT CASSLSRQTDTQYF